These 25 T cell receptor beta chains came from one sample sequenced in a study of radiotherapy plus CTLA-4 blockade in lung cancer. Profiling relied on immunoSEQ multiplex PCR, and the TCRdb table lists in-frame clones only, not all of them. The table includes some 34,000 clones, approximately 77% detected once. The sample here was peripheral blood, taken from a patient treated with radiotherapy plus ipilimumab. The receptors stem from a human donor with non-small cell lung cancer who had stable disease on radiotherapy plus ipilimumab.

The chain carries TRBV29-1 and TRBJ2-4, with 7 bases that match TRBD1. The CDR3 runs to 13 residues. Germline CDR1 is SQVTM and CDR2 is ANQGSEA. The V and J ends lost 6 bases and 9 bases, in that order; junction bases with no gene match: 11. The CDR3 reads CSVRGQLLGIQYF. CDR3 DNA sequence: TGCAGCGTAAGGGGACAGCTACTCGGCATTCAGTACTTC.

The chain couples TRBV18 to TRBJ2-6; a possible D gene is TRBD1 (7 bases). There are 17 residues in the CDR3. CDR1 and CDR2 from the germline V gene are KGHSH and LQKENI. V was trimmed by 6 bases and J by 0 bases, leaving 15 bases between them. The CDR3, as DNA: TGTGCCAGCTCGTCGTCAGGGGGGAACTCTGGGGCCAACGTCCTGACTTTC. Protein product: CASSSSGGNSGANVLTF. Variable domain in full (rest from reference TRBV18 and TRBJ2-6): NAGVMQNPRHLVRRRGQEARLRCSPMKGHSHVYWYRQLPEEGLKFMVYLQKENIIDESGMPKERFSAEFPKEGPSILRIQQVVRGDSAAYFCASSSSGGNSGANVLTFGAGSRLTVL.

The V gene is TRBV5-1, the J gene TRBJ1-1; D gene uncertain. V was shortened by 0 bases and J by 3 bases, with 12 bases between the two germline ends. The germline gives CDR1 SGHRS, CDR2 YFSETQ. The CDR3 length is 15 residues. The CDR3 sequence is CASSLVPTWDTEAFF. DNA for the CDR3: TGCGCCAGCAGCTTGGTCCCGACATGGGACACTGAAGCTTTCTTT.

This clone turned up a few times. The chain is built from TRBV5-1 and TRBJ1-1; tentatively, D is TRBD1 (5 bases). Germline V gives CDR1 SGHRS, CDR2 YFSETQ. Trimming removed 3 bases at V and 7 bases at J, with 10 bases between. This CDR3 spans 12 amino acids. The CDR3 coding sequence is TGCGCCAGCAGCTCGCAGGGTTTTGAAGCTTTCTTT. Translated: CASSSQGFEAFF.

Only one count was recorded for this clone. The chain joins TRBV7-6 to TRBJ1-1; 8 bases align to TRBD1. Germline CDR1 and CDR2: SGHVS and FNYEAQ. After removal of 2 bases from V and 2 bases from J, the junction contained 4 bases not matched to a gene. The CDR3 is made up of 15 amino acids. CDR3 protein: CASSLLQGANTEAFF. The CDR3 region has the DNA TGTGCCAGCAGCTTACTCCAGGGGGCAAACACTGAAGCTTTCTTT.

CDR3 sequence (DNA): TGTGCCTGGACAGATTTCGGGGGAATGAGGGAGCAGTTCTTC. Its protein is CAWTDFGGMREQFF. The V and J genes are TRBV30 and TRBJ2-1, with D possibly being TRBD2 (6 bases). Germline V gene lookup returns CDR1 GTSNPN and CDR2 SVGIG (reference sequence). This CDR3 comprises 14 residues. Trimming left V 4 bases short and J 10 bases short, with 20 bases between.

This chain links TRBV2 with TRBJ2-7; maybe TRBD1 (6 bases). V lost 2 bases, J lost 6 bases, and 11 bases lay in between. The CDR3 loop spans 13 amino acids. CDR1 is SNHLY and CDR2 is FYNNEI in the germline V gene. CDR3: CASSEQGSGEQYF. The CDR3 region has the DNA TGTGCCAGCAGTGAACAGGGGAGCGGCGAGCAGTACTTC.

The chain recombines TRBV1 with TRBJ1-3. TRBV1 is designated a pseudogene. CDR3 length: 18 residues. The CDR3 is CTSSCYLKNWSSGNTIYF. CDR3 DNA: TGCACCAGCAGCTGTTATCTAAAAAACTGGAGCTCTGGAAACACCATATATTTT.

DNA of the CDR3: TGTGCCGGGGCAGGGGGAGCAACTAATGAAAAACTGTTTTTT. This codes for CAGAGGATNEKLFF. This chain connects TRBV30 to TRBJ1-4, with TRBD1 matching over 7 bases. The CDR3 consists of 14 residues. V dropped 8 bases and J dropped 0; count of bases not matched to a gene: 6. Germline CDR1 reads GTSNPN; CDR2 reads SVGIG (reference sequence).

The CDR3 reads CASSPLQGSSGANVLTF. The CDR3 DNA sequence: TGTGCCAGCTCACCCCTCCAGGGAAGCTCTGGGGCCAACGTCCTGACTTTC. The chain joins TRBV18 to TRBJ2-6; TRBD1 might be the D (5 bases). Germline assignment: CDR1 KGHSH and CDR2 LQKENI. The V and J ends lost 3 bases and 0 bases respectively, with 12 bases between them. This CDR3 is built from 17 residues.

The CDR3 region has the DNA TGTGCCAGCAGTGGGGGGACAGGGGCCAGCGTAAACTATGGCTACACCTTC. Translating it yields CASSGGTGASVNYGYTF. The chain links TRBV2 to TRBJ1-2, with TRBD1 matching 10 bases. Germline CDR1 SNHLY, CDR2 FYNNEI. This CDR3 spans 17 amino acids. The V segment lost 4 bases and the J segment 2 bases; nucleotides outside the gene matches: 10.

This clone was found a few times. This chain uses TRBV5-5 with TRBJ2-3, with D unresolved. The length of the CDR3 is 15 residues. Trimming removed 1 base from V and 3 bases from J, with 12 bases in between. Germline values: CDR1 SGHKS, CDR2 YYEKEE (reference sequence). Here the CDR3 DNA reads TGTGCCAGCAGCTTGCGACGAGGTGGTACAGATACGCAGTATTTT. Translation: CASSLRRGGTDTQYF.

The V and J genes are TRBV29-1 and TRBJ2-5, with TRBD1 as a possible D gene (6 bases). Germline CDR1 reads SQVTM; CDR2 reads ANQGSEA. The CDR3 covers 13 residues. V lost 1 base, J lost 3 bases, and 9 bases lay in between. The DNA of the CDR3 is TGCAGCGTTGAAGGTTACAGGGAAGAGACCCAGTACTTC. This encodes CSVEGYREETQYF. Based on the CDR3 plus reference TRBV29-1 and TRBJ2-5, the full variable domain is SAVISQKPSRDICQRGTSLTIQCQVDSQVTMMFWYRQQPGQSLTLIATANQGSEATYESGFVIDKFPISRPNLTFSTLTVSNMSPEDSSIYLCSVEGYREETQYFGPGTRLLVL.

The chain links TRBV5-1 to TRBJ2-1, with a weak D call TRBD2 (6 bases). The CDR3 length is 13 residues. Germline V gene data show CDR1 as SGHRS and CDR2 as YFSETQ. The germline V and J ends were trimmed by 5 bases and 3 bases, with 9 bases remaining between them. The CDR3 bases are TGCGCCAGCAGTACGGGAGACTACAATGAGCAGTTCTTC. The encoded protein is CASSTGDYNEQFF.

The chain links TRBV25-1 to TRBJ2-7; 8 nucleotides line up with TRBD2. CDR3 length equals 13 residues. From germline, CDR1 is MGHDK and CDR2 SYGVNS. V lost 1 base to trimming and J lost 6 bases; unmatched junction nucleotides: 2. In nucleotides, the CDR3 is TGTGCCAGCAGTGAATCCAGCGGGGGCGAGCAGTACTTC. As protein: CASSESSGGEQYF.

The CDR3 coding sequence is TGTGCCAGCAAAAAACAGGGGAAATCCTACGAGCAGTACTTC. Its protein product is CASKKQGKSYEQYF. The V and J genes are TRBV27 and TRBJ2-7, with 7 bases fitting TRBD1. V lost 7 bases, J lost 1 base, and 7 bases stayed unmatched. Per germline, CDR1 MNHEY and CDR2 SMNVEV (reference sequence). This CDR3 comprises 14 residues.

Points on this clone: A read error may account for a junction end that differs from germline. The chain couples TRBV11-3 to TRBJ1-2; D gene unclear. Germline assignment: CDR1 SGHNT and CDR2 YENEEA. The CDR3 length is 14 residues. The CDR3 DNA is TGTGCCAGCAGCTTCACACGCGCTAACTACGGCTACACCTTC. Translating gives CASSFTRANYGYTF.

The V and J genes are TRBV2 and TRBJ2-5; D possibly corresponds to TRBD1 (6 bases). Trimming left V 3 bases short and J 7 bases short, with 12 bases between. Germline V gives CDR1 SNHLY, CDR2 FYNNEI. There are 13 residues in the CDR3. Here the CDR3 reads CASSENREWTQYF. As DNA, the CDR3 is TGTGCCAGCAGTGAGAACAGGGAGTGGACCCAGTACTTC.

The chain recombines TRBV9 with TRBJ2-3, with 11 bases lining up with TRBD1. Trimming took 0 bases from V and 6 from J; bases not matched to a gene: 9. Germline V CDR1 and CDR2: SGDLS, YYNGEE. This CDR3 comprises 17 residues. The chain's CDR3 is CASSVEFLGQGADTQYF. The CDR3 nucleotides read TGTGCCAGCAGCGTAGAATTCCTAGGACAGGGGGCTGATACGCAGTATTTT. Based on the CDR3 plus reference TRBV9 and TRBJ2-3, the full variable domain is DSGVTQTPKHLITATGQRVTLRCSPRSGDLSVYWYQQSLDQGLQFLIQYYNGEERAKGNILERFSAQQFPDLHSELNLSSLELGDSALYFCASSVEFLGQGADTQYFGPGTRLTVL.

The gene calls are TRBV7-8 and TRBJ2-6, with 8 bases identical to TRBD2. Germline V gene lookup returns CDR1 SGHVS and CDR2 FQNEAQ. V lost 3 bases to trimming and J lost 2 bases; unmatched junction nucleotides: 12. The CDR3 loop spans 19 amino acids. This CDR3 reads CASSLRAGEEGPGANVLTF. The DNA of the CDR3 is TGTGCCAGCAGCTTGCGAGCGGGGGAGGAGGGGCCTGGGGCCAACGTCCTGACTTTC.

The gene calls are TRBV28 and TRBJ2-6, with a weak D call TRBD1 (5 bases). Between the trimmed V and J ends, which lost 6 bases and 2 bases, there was a span of 5 bases. Germline V lookup: CDR1 MDHEN, CDR2 SYDVKM. CDR3 length: 13 residues. In DNA, the CDR3 is TGTGCCAGCAGAGGGGCTGGGGCCAACGTCCTGACTTTC. This encodes CASRGAGANVLTF. The complete variable domain, with remaining parts taken from reference TRBV28 and TRBJ2-6, reads DVKVTQSSRYLVKRTGEKVFLECVQDMDHENMFWYRQDPGLGLRLIYFSYDVKMKEKGDIPEGYSVSREKKERFSLILESASTNQTSMYLCASRGAGANVLTFGAGSRLTVL.

The gene calls are TRBV6-1 and TRBJ1-4; D not certain. With 2 bases removed from V and 8 bases from J, the gap between germline ends came to 15 bases. This CDR3 is 15 amino acids long. The germline V gene has CDR1 MNHNS and CDR2 SASEGT. The CDR3: CASSESSAGKEKLFF. The DNA of the CDR3 is TGTGCCAGCAGTGAAAGCAGCGCCGGCAAAGAAAAACTGTTTTTT.

The sample holds one count of this clone. This chain links TRBV2 with TRBJ2-5; D unclear. Germline CDR1 SNHLY, CDR2 FYNNEI. There are 13 residues in the CDR3. Trimming pared 4 bases from V and 7 bases from J, leaving 13 bases between. The CDR3 region has the DNA TGTGCCAGCAGTGTGTTCAACCCAGGGACCCAGTACTTC. Translated: CASSVFNPGTQYF.

This clone was seen many times. J is TRBJ1-4 and V is TRBV6-6; D ambiguous. The CDR3 totals 14 residues. CDR1 and CDR2 (germline): MNHNY, SVGAGI (reference sequence). The V end was cut by 3 bases, the J end by 4 bases, with 9 bases between. The DNA of the CDR3 is TGTGCCAGCAGTTATAGCCTTAGTAATGAAAAACTGTTTTTT. Amino acids: CASSYSLSNEKLFF.

V gene TRBV5-1 combines with J gene TRBJ2-3; D is unresolved. Germline assignment: CDR1 SGHRS and CDR2 YFSETQ. There are 12 residues in the CDR3. V lost 5 bases and J lost 2, with 6 bases in between. CDR3 sequence reads: CASSYNTDTQYF. In DNA form, the CDR3 reads TGCGCCAGCAGTTACAACACAGATACGCAGTATTTT.